The next 18 T cell receptor beta chains were all read from a single sample in a study of PD-1 blockade in mismatch repair-deficient tumors. Assay: immunoSEQ multiplex PCR; the TCRdb copy retains only in-frame clones and omits some. The data contain 120,000 or so clones, 86% of them seen just once; the ten biggest clones take up approximately 13%. The material was peripheral blood, obtained 44 weeks after starting pembrolizumab. The receptors derive from an adult with mismatch repair-deficient cancer.

V and J are TRBV9 and TRBJ2-6; 8 bases map to TRBD1. J gave up 6 bases and V 3 bases, and 8 bases lay outside the gene matches. The germline V gene encodes CDR1 SGDLS and CDR2 YYNGEE. The CDR3 loop spans 16 amino acids. CDR3 loop: CASSAQTGGVANVLTF. Here the CDR3 DNA reads TGTGCCAGCAGCGCCCAAACAGGGGGAGTGGCCAACGTCCTGACTTTC.

J is TRBJ2-1 and V is TRBV29-1, with D possibly being TRBD1 (5 bases). V was shortened by 0 bases and J by 2 bases, with 14 bases between the two germline ends. Germline V CDR1 and CDR2: SQVTM, ANQGSEA. The CDR3 length is 16 residues. In DNA, the CDR3 is TGCAGCGTTGAAGATATCGTCGGACACACCTACAATGAGCAGTTCTTC. Translating gives CSVEDIVGHTYNEQFF.

V and J are TRBV6-6 and TRBJ2-6, with 9 bases that match TRBD1. This CDR3 comprises 16 residues. J lost 0 bases, V lost 5 bases, and 2 bases had no gene match. From germline, CDR1 is MNHNY and CDR2 SVGAGI (reference sequence). Written as DNA, the CDR3 is TGTGCCAGCAGTACAGGGGGCAGCTCTGGGGCCAACGTCCTGACTTTC. It is translated as CASSTGGSSGANVLTF.

This clone was observed once. The rearrangement joins TRBV27 to TRBJ2-3; 9 bases line up with TRBD1. Germline V lookup: CDR1 MNHEY, CDR2 SMNVEV (reference sequence). The length of the CDR3 is 15 residues. The V gene end was trimmed by 2 bases and the J gene end by 2 bases; junction bases not matched to a gene: 2. The CDR3 sequence: CASSLTGGVTDTQYF. CDR3 DNA: TGTGCCAGCAGTTTAACAGGGGGCGTCACAGATACGCAGTATTTT.

The table lists this clone with a count of one. The genes are TRBV28 and TRBJ1-1; maybe TRBD1 (5 bases). The V end lost 3 bases, the J end lost 1 base, and 12 bases lay between the germline ends. The germline V gene encodes CDR1 MDHEN and CDR2 SYDVKM. CDR3 length: 15 residues. The DNA of the CDR3 is TGTGCCAGCAGTTTGTCCGGGGCTCAGAACACTGAAGCTTTCTTT. It codes for CASSLSGAQNTEAFF.

This CDR3 is CAILAGDSGANVLTF. DNA for the CDR3: TGTGCCATCTTAGCGGGGGACTCTGGGGCCAACGTCCTGACTTTC. This chain links TRBV10-3 with TRBJ2-6, with 9 positions matching TRBD2. CDR1 is ENHRY and CDR2 is SYGVKD in the germline V gene. The CDR3 spans 15 residues. With V trimmed by 8 bases and J by 0 bases, 2 bases remained unmatched.

The rearrangement uses TRBV15 and TRBJ2-5; perhaps TRBD1 as D (10 bases). The CDR3 runs 17 residues. V lost 3 bases and J 4 bases, leaving 21 bases between the germline ends. Germline values: CDR1 LNHNV, CDR2 YYDKDF (reference sequence). In DNA, the CDR3 is TGTGCCACCAGCAGCGACAGGGGGCTTAGCGGGAGAGAGACCCAGTACTTC. Translation gives CATSSDRGLSGRETQYF.

The V call is TRBV6-1, the J call TRBJ2-3; 7 positions match TRBD1. The V gene's germline CDR1 is MNHNS and CDR2 SASEGT. The CDR3 is 18 residues long. With 2 bases clipped from V and 0 bases from J, the junction kept 11 bases outside the gene matches. CDR3 bases: TGTGCCAGCAGTGAAACGAACCTAGGACAGGCTAGCACAGATACGCAGTATTTT. It specifies CASSETNLGQASTDTQYF.

The J gene is TRBJ2-1, the V gene TRBV2; 8 nucleotides match TRBD2. V dropped 5 bases and J dropped 10; count of bases not matched to a gene: 13. Germline-derived CDR1 and CDR2 are SNHLY and FYNNEI. This CDR3 has 15 residues. In DNA form, the CDR3 reads TGTGCCAGCAGTTTTGACGGGAGGGCCTCCCCCGAGCAGTTCTTC. Protein product: CASSFDGRASPEQFF.

This clone came up a few times. The chain joins TRBV25-1 to TRBJ2-7; D gene unclear. The CDR3 spans 11 residues. V was shortened by 5 bases and J by 3 bases, with 5 bases between the two germline ends. Germline V gene sequence: CDR1 MGHDK, CDR2 SYGVNS. CDR3: CASSWYYEQYF. For the CDR3, the DNA is TGTGCCAGCAGTTGGTACTACGAGCAGTACTTC.

The chain carries TRBV6-5 and TRBJ2-7; 10 bases align to TRBD1. CDR1 MNHEY and CDR2 SVGAGI come from the germline V gene. There are 14 residues in the CDR3. Germline trimming cut 7 bases from V and 3 bases from J; bases unmatched to any gene: 6. The CDR3 region is CASKAGQGLYEQYF. CDR3 bases: TGTGCCAGCAAGGCGGGACAGGGGCTCTACGAGCAGTACTTC.

This sequence joins TRBV14 and TRBJ2-1; tentative D call: TRBD1 (5 bases). CDR1 and CDR2 from the germline V gene are SGHDN and FVKESK. The CDR3 contains 14 residues. V lost 0 bases and J 6 bases, leaving 9 bases between the germline ends. CDR3 nucleotide sequence: TGTGCCAGCAGCCAAGACAGGGATCCCAATGAGCAGTTCTTC. Translating gives CASSQDRDPNEQFF.

The chain carries TRBV28 and TRBJ2-4; D gene uncertain. Per germline, CDR1 MDHEN and CDR2 SYDVKM. V gave up 3 bases and J gave up 5 bases, with 8 bases separating them. This CDR3 is 13 amino acids long. The CDR3 nucleotides are TGTGCCAGCAGTTTTCCTGTCCAAAACATTCAGTACTTC. It encodes CASSFPVQNIQYF.

The J gene is TRBJ2-7, the V gene TRBV19, with 7 bases fitting TRBD1. The ends lost 5 bases at V and 7 bases at J; junction bases unmatched: 14. Germline values: CDR1 LNHDA, CDR2 SQIVND (reference sequence). The length of the CDR3 is 15 residues. The CDR3 DNA sequence: TGTGCCAGTAGTCCCCGACAGGGAAGTCGGGTGGAGCAGTACTTC. Translating it yields CASSPRQGSRVEQYF.

Details on this clone: The same CDR3 also results from other DNA sequences found in this sample. CDR3 sequence (DNA): TGTGCCAGCTCACCGAACAATGAAAAACTGTTTTTT. Its translation is CASSPNNEKLFF. This chain uses TRBV18 with TRBJ1-4; D unclear. The CDR3 has 12 amino acids. Germline CDR1 is KGHSH and CDR2 is LQKENI. Trimming removed 3 bases from V and 5 bases from J, with 4 bases in between.

This clone was recorded only once. The CDR3 here is CASSAGPLSADTQYF. Here the CDR3 DNA reads TGTGCCAGCAGCGCGGGACCCCTTTCCGCAGATACGCAGTATTTT. The chain has TRBV13 and TRBJ2-3; tentatively, D is TRBD2 (6 bases). V was trimmed by 5 bases and J by 4 bases, leaving 16 bases between them. This CDR3 spans 15 amino acids. The germline gives CDR1 PRHDT, CDR2 FYEKMQ (reference sequence).

The J gene is TRBJ2-3, the V gene TRBV28; D gene ambiguous. Germline V gene sequence: CDR1 MDHEN, CDR2 SYDVKM. The CDR3 consists of 15 residues. Trimming cost V 5 bases and J 1 base, with 13 bases left between them. The CDR3 sequence: CASSPRLRGTDTQYF. The CDR3 DNA sequence: TGTGCCAGCAGTCCGCGGCTAAGGGGCACAGATACGCAGTATTTT.

V gene TRBV28 combines with J gene TRBJ1-4; D call uncertain. The germline V gene encodes CDR1 MDHEN and CDR2 SYDVKM. The CDR3 sequence is 17 residues long. Between the trimmed V and J ends, which lost 2 bases and 4 bases, there was a span of 17 bases. The CDR3 DNA reads TGTGCCAGCAGTTTAAGGGAGTGGATCCCCCTTAATGAAAAACTGTTTTTT. This sequence encodes CASSLREWIPLNEKLFF.